The 24 T cell receptor beta chains in this list originate from one sample, sequenced in a study of tumor-infiltrating lymphocytes in primary liver carcinoma. Germline DNA was also extracted, while the blood RNA originated from unsorted whole blood. With 500 ng total RNA as template and a constant-region primer, TCR beta cDNA was made. What produced the TCR beta libraries was three nested multiplex PCR rounds using slightly modified ARM-PCR. The first two PCR rounds, roughly 10 cycles each, used TRBV1-TRBV30 forward primers and a C-beta reverse primer. TCRdb redid the calling of the multiplex PCR reads with MiXCR, one entry per CDR3 protein. The data contain almost 200,000 distinct CDR3 sequences, roughly two thirds of them singletons. The sample taken for sequencing was peripheral blood. The receptors originated from a woman between 55 and 75 years old with primary liver carcinoma and hepatitis B virus infection.

The chain is built from TRBV28 and TRBJ2-1; weak D call: TRBD1 (5 bases). CDR3 length: 18 residues. Trimming took 11 bases from V and 0 from J, leaving 26 bases between them. CDR1 and CDR2 (germline): MDHEN, SYDVKM. The chain's CDR3 is CAGPPTTTAPSSYNEQFF. CDR3 sequence (DNA): TGTGCCGGCCCTCCTACTACGACAGCCCCGAGCTCCTACAATGAGCAGTTCTTC.

Of note for this clonotype: A junction end diverges from the germline sequence, so it may reflect a read error. The chain is built from TRBV11-3 and TRBJ2-1; D unresolved. This CDR3 region has 16 residues. CDR1 and CDR2 from the germline V gene are SGHNT and YENEEA. Written as DNA, the CDR3 is TGTGCCAGCAGCTTAGCCTGGGAAAGCCGGACGAATGAGCAGTCCTTC. Translated, it gives CASSLAWESRTNEQSF.

A word on this clonotype: Because the CDR3's place on the DNA is in doubt, the DNA is left out and the CDR3 is given as listed by TCRdb. The rearrangement joins TRBV29-1 to TRBJ2-1; TRBD2 is taken as the D call from the table, unchecked against the DNA. The germline V gene encodes CDR1 SQVTM and CDR2 ANQGSEA. The CDR3 adds up to 14 amino acids, both ends counted. The CDR3 here is CSVGSGTSPNELFF.

This clonotype was counted ten times or more. This chain connects TRBV4-1 to TRBJ2-2; tentative D call: TRBD2 (6 bases). Germline assignment: CDR1 MGHRA and CDR2 YSYEKL. V gave up 1 base and J gave up 7 bases, with 13 bases separating them. The CDR3 totals 15 residues. The DNA for the CDR3 is TGCGCCAGCAGCCAAGTGGGGGGATCGGGCGGGGAGCTGTTTTTT. Protein sequence: CASSQVGGSGGELFF.

About this clonotype itself: This CDR3 is missing its conserved last phenylalanine or tryptophan, likely due to a read error. The V gene is TRBV6-1, the J gene TRBJ1-6; 8 bases fit TRBD1. J gave up 7 bases and V 10 bases, and 3 bases lay outside the gene matches. The germline gives CDR1 MNHNS, CDR2 SASEGT. The CDR3 totals 12 residues. Here the CDR3 DNA reads TGTGCCAACCGGACAGGGAATTCACCCCTCCACTCT. It yields the protein CANRTGNSPLHS.

This rearrangement joins TRBV7-9 to TRBJ2-1; TRBD2 agrees at 7 bases. Trimming removed 2 bases from V and 5 bases from J; junction bases left unmatched: 9. Germline-derived CDR1 and CDR2 are SEHNR and FQNEAQ (reference sequence). This CDR3 has 16 amino acids. The CDR3 sequence is CASSLLRGGGNNEQFF. The DNA of the CDR3 is TGTGCCAGCAGCTTACTTCGAGGCGGGGGAAACAATGAGCAGTTCTTC.

This clonotype was recorded many times. The J gene is TRBJ2-7, the V gene TRBV6-5; perhaps TRBD1 as D (5 bases). CDR1 MNHEY and CDR2 SVGAGI come from the germline V gene. V shed 7 bases and J shed 6 bases, with 19 bases lying between them. This CDR3 has 14 amino acids. CDR3 in amino acids: CASNPGTPRGEQYF. For the CDR3, the DNA is TGTGCCAGCAATCCGGGCACACCTAGGGGCGAGCAGTACTTC.

This clonotype has only a few counts. The rearrangement links TRBV5-4 to TRBJ2-1; D remains ambiguous. The ends were cut back, 0 bases at V and 5 bases at J, with 18 bases in the middle. This CDR3 comprises 17 residues. Per the germline V gene, CDR1 is SGHNT and CDR2 is YYREEE (reference sequence). The CDR3 nucleotides read TGTGCCAGCAGCTTGGCCCCCATAGGTAGTAAGGACAATGAGCAGTTCTTC. It codes for CASSLAPIGSKDNEQFF.

On this clonotype itself: Given a much more abundant clone one base away, this may be a read error. The rearrangement links TRBV6-1 to TRBJ2-7; no clear D gene. The CDR3 totals 14 residues. Germline V gene sequence: CDR1 MNHNS, CDR2 SASEGT. The CDR3, as DNA: TGTGCCAGCTCTTCCGACGGCTACTCCTACAAGCAGTACTTC. This translates into CASSSDGYSYKQYF.

About this clonotype: No conserved phenylalanine or tryptophan ends this CDR3, so it is likely a read error. J is TRBJ1-5 and V is TRBV11-2, with unresolved D. Per germline, CDR1 SGHAT and CDR2 FQNNGV. CDR3 length: 14 amino acids. CDR3 nucleotide sequence: TGTGCCATCAGCTTATCCGTAGGCAATCAGCCCCAGCATTAT. It translates to CAISLSVGNQPQHY.

This rearrangement joins TRBV13 to TRBJ2-7, with D perhaps TRBD1 (6 bases). V lost 6 bases and J lost 3, with 15 bases in between. CDR1 is PRHDT and CDR2 is FYEKMQ in the germline V gene (reference sequence). This CDR3 is 14 amino acids long. This CDR3 is CASSVWTDIYEQYF. DNA for the CDR3: TGTGCCAGCAGTGTATGGACAGACATCTACGAGCAGTACTTC.

Concerning this clonotype itself: A single base separates this from a much larger clone, so it may be a read error. The V and J genes are TRBV5-5 and TRBJ2-1; 8 nucleotides line up with TRBD2. Germline lookup yields CDR1 SGHKS and CDR2 YYEKEE (reference sequence). This CDR3 is 13 amino acids long. CDR3 sequence: CANSKTSENEQFF. The CDR3 nucleotides read TGTGCCAACAGCAAGACTAGCGAGAATGAGCAGTTCTTC.

For this clonotype: The CDR3 carries no conserved terminal phenylalanine or tryptophan, so it likely arises from a read error. No DNA is shown, since the ends of the CDR3 on it are uncertain; the CDR3 is the one TCRdb lists. The genes are TRBV11-2 and TRBJ2-5; the D segment call TRBD1 is taken from the table without a DNA check. Germline loops: CDR1 SGHAT, CDR2 FQNNGV. With termini counted, the CDR3 has 15 amino acids. The CDR3 is CASSFNRVRGETQYY.

Only a few counts were recorded for this clonotype. A much bigger clone sits one base away, suggesting this may be a read error. The V and J genes are TRBV29-1 and TRBJ2-3; tentative D call: TRBD1 (5 bases). The germline gives CDR1 SQVTM, CDR2 ANQGSEA. The CDR3 length is 13 residues. This CDR3 reads CSVEDRATDMQYF. The CDR3 DNA follows: TGCAGCGTTGAAGACAGGGCGACAGATATGCAGTATTTT.

The V and J genes are TRBV5-5 and TRBJ1-2; no clear D. V lost 3 bases and J lost 2, with 8 bases in between. The CDR3 spans 13 residues. Per the germline V gene, CDR1 is SGHKS and CDR2 is YYEKEE (reference sequence). The CDR3 DNA is TGTGCCAGCAGCTCTCCGGGGAACTATGGCTACACCTTC. This gives the protein CASSSPGNYGYTF. The full variable domain, with the rest looked up from reference TRBV5-5 and TRBJ1-2, is DAGVTQSPTHLIKTRGQQVTLRCSPISGHKSVSWYQQVLGQGPQFIFQYYEKEERGRGNFPDRFSARQFPNYSSELNVNALLLGDSALYLCASSSPGNYGYTFGSGTRLTVV.

On this clonotype itself: One junction end does not reproduce the germline sequence, and a read error may be involved. CDR3 in amino acids: CASRRTSASYDQYF. The CDR3 coding sequence is TGTGCCAGCAGACGGACTAGCGCCTCCTACGACCAGTACTTC. The chain has TRBV11-2 and TRBJ2-7; 9 bases are shared with TRBD2. The CDR3 is 14 residues long. Germline loops: CDR1 SGHAT, CDR2 FQNNGV. Drawing the rest from reference TRBV11-2 and TRBJ2-7, the complete variable domain is EAGVAQSPRYKIIEKRQSVAFWCNPISGHATLYWYQQILGQGPKLLIQFQNNGVVDDSQLPKDRFSAERLKGVDSTLKIQPAKLEDSAVYLCASRRTSASYDQYFGPGTRLTVT.

This clonotype was counted at least ten times. J is TRBJ1-1 and V is TRBV7-9; the D is unclear. V gave up 4 bases and J gave up 1 base, with 10 bases separating them. The CDR3 loop spans 14 amino acids. The germline V gene encodes CDR1 SEHNR and CDR2 FQNEAQ (reference sequence). CDR3 region: CASSSPNRNTEAFF. For the CDR3, the DNA is TGTGCCAGCAGCTCTCCGAACCGGAACACTGAAGCTTTCTTT.

About this clonotype itself: One end of the junction does not line up with germline, which may come from a read error. CDR3 sequence reads: CSVEVPSGRSSYYEQFF. CDR3 coding DNA: TGCAGCGTTGAAGTCCCTAGTGGGAGATCCTCCTACTATGAGCAGTTCTTC. The chain recombines TRBV29-1 with TRBJ2-1; possibly TRBD2 for D (5 bases). Germline CDR1 is SQVTM and CDR2 is ANQGSEA. The CDR3 is made up of 17 amino acids.

In the case of this clonotype: Relative to the germline gene, one junction end is altered; a read error may explain this. V is TRBV11-2 and J is TRBJ1-4; D gene unclear. The CDR3 contains 13 residues. Germline-derived CDR1 and CDR2 are SGHAT and FQNNGV. The CDR3, as DNA: TGTGCCAGCAGCGAGTGGCTGGGCGGAAAACTATTTTTT. Encoded protein: CASSEWLGGKLFF.

This clonotype was recorded many times. V and J are TRBV11-2 and TRBJ2-1, with 13 nucleotides matching TRBD2. The CDR3 totals 19 residues. V lost 5 bases, J lost 1 base, and 11 bases stayed unmatched. Germline lookup yields CDR1 SGHAT and CDR2 FQNNGV. CDR3 residues: CASSRLAGGFFESYNEQFF. The CDR3 DNA is TGTGCCAGCAGCCGACTAGCGGGGGGCTTTTTTGAATCCTACAATGAGCAGTTCTTC.

Concerning this clonotype itself: One junction end disagrees with the germline gene, perhaps due to a read error. The chain uses TRBV4-2 and TRBJ2-7; D is uncertain. The CDR3 consists of 13 residues. Per the germline V gene, CDR1 is LGHNA and CDR2 is YNFKEQ. The CDR3 here is CVSSQGPAYGQYF. DNA for the CDR3: TGTGTCAGCAGCCAAGGACCAGCCTACGGGCAGTACTTC.

This clonotype was detected many times. The chain has TRBV11-2 and TRBJ1-2, with 9 bases matching TRBD1. V shed 0 bases, J shed 4 bases, and the junction held 6 bases outside the gene matches. Per the germline V gene, CDR1 is SGHAT and CDR2 is FQNNGV. The CDR3 contains 16 residues. As DNA, the CDR3 is TGTGCCAGCAGCTTAGACAACAGGGGGCGCAGCTATGGCTACACCTTC. Protein: CASSLDNRGRSYGYTF.

This clonotype was seen just once. Given the absence of the conserved phenylalanine or tryptophan at the CDR3 end, a read error is likely. The chain couples TRBV4-1 to TRBJ2-7; 15 positions match TRBD2. Germline CDR1 MGHRA, CDR2 YSYEKL. The junction had 15 bases not matched to a gene; V was cut back by 3 bases and J by 3 bases. The CDR3 is 20 residues long. The CDR3: CASSQKEGLAGGQQNYEQYL. DNA for the CDR3: TGCGCCAGCAGCCAGAAAGAGGGACTAGCGGGAGGCCAACAAAACTACGAGCAGTACCTC.

As regards this clonotype: One end of the junction fails to match germline, which may point to a read error. V is TRBV11-1 and J is TRBJ2-2, with TRBD2 matching over 11 bases. The CDR3 is 16 residues long. Germline CDR1 and CDR2: SGHAT and FQDESV (reference sequence). CDR3 sequence reads: CASSLSGRALTGEPFF. CDR3 in DNA: TGTGCCAGCAGCCTTAGCGGGAGGGCCCTCACCGGGGAGCCGTTTTTT.